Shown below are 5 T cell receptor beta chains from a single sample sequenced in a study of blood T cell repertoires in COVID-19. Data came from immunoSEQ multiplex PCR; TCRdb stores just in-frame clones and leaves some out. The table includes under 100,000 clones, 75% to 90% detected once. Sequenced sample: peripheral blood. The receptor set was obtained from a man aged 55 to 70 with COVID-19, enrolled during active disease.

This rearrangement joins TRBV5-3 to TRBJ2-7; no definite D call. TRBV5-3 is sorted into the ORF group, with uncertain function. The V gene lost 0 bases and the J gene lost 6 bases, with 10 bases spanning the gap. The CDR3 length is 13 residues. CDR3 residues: CARSLGLAREQYF. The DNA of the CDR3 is TGTGCCAGAAGCTTGGGACTGGCTCGCGAGCAGTACTTC.

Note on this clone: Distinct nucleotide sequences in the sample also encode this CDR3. CDR3 bases: TGTGCCACCAGTGACCCGAGCGGGGCAAACACCGGGGAGCTGTTTTTT. It is translated as CATSDPSGANTGELFF. The chain uses TRBV24-1 and TRBJ2-2; 7 bases align to TRBD2. Germline loops: CDR1 KGHDR, CDR2 SFDVKD. This CDR3 spans 16 amino acids. V lost 4 bases to trimming and J lost 2 bases; unmatched junction nucleotides: 6.

The CDR3 loop is CASSLGQGNYGYTF. CDR3 nucleotides: TGTGCCAGCAGCTTGGGACAGGGGAACTATGGCTACACCTTC. The chain carries TRBV11-2 and TRBJ1-2; TRBD1 agrees at 10 bases. Unmatched junction bases numbered 0, after V lost 3 bases and J lost 2 bases. Germline assignment: CDR1 SGHAT and CDR2 FQNNGV. CDR3 length: 14 amino acids.

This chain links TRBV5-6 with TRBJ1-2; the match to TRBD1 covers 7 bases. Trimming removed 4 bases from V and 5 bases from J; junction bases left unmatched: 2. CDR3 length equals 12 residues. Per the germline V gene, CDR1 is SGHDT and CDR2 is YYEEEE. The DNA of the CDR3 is TGTGCCAGCAGCCCACAGGGGTATGGCTACACCTTC. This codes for CASSPQGYGYTF.

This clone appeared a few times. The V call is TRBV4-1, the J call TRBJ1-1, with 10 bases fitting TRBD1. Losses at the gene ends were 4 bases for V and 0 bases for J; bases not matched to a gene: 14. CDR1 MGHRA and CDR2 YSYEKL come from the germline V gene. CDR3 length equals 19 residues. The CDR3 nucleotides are TGCGCCAGCAGCCCCCCGCCGTTGGGACAGGGGTCCATGAACACTGAAGCTTTCTTT. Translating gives CASSPPPLGQGSMNTEAFF.